A selection of T cell receptor beta chains follows, all from one sample in a study of blood T cell repertoires in COVID-19. Assay: immunoSEQ multiplex PCR; the TCRdb copy retains only in-frame clones and omits some. The table includes around 160,000 clones, 84% detected once. The sequencing input was peripheral blood. The receptors shown here come from a human donor in a cohort sampled during active COVID-19. Each CDR3 is given with its conserved first and last residue. The order of the fields is J gene, V gene, CDR3 protein.

j_call: TRBJ2-7
v_call: TRBV18
cdr3_aa: CASSSGTGSYEQYF

j_call: TRBJ2-5
v_call: TRBV7-2
cdr3_aa: CASSLGAAGGQETQYF

j_call: TRBJ1-3
v_call: TRBV5-1
cdr3_aa: CASSPAGTGYSGNTIYF

j_call: TRBJ1-1
v_call: TRBV11-3
cdr3_aa: CASSLAGGAFF

j_call: TRBJ1-1
v_call: TRBV4-3
cdr3_aa: CASSQGLQGGKNTEAFF

j_call: TRBJ1-2
v_call: TRBV27
cdr3_aa: CASSPRTGNYGYTF

j_call: TRBJ2-6
v_call: TRBV28
cdr3_aa: CASSPGQISGANVLTF

j_call: TRBJ2-1
v_call: TRBV11-3
cdr3_aa: CASSLGRGNEQFF

j_call: TRBJ1-1
v_call: TRBV10-3
cdr3_aa: CAISVPGLHTEAFF

j_call: TRBJ1-1
v_call: TRBV12-3/TRBV12-4
cdr3_aa: CASTRGGGTEAFF

j_call: TRBJ1-2
v_call: TRBV7-9
cdr3_aa: CASSPEHHGYTF

j_call: TRBJ1-1
v_call: TRBV9
cdr3_aa: CASSAGTNLEAFF

j_call: TRBJ2-7
v_call: TRBV5-1
cdr3_aa: CASSLAGFDYEQYF

j_call: TRBJ2-1
v_call: TRBV18
cdr3_aa: CASSSKPYNEQFF

j_call: TRBJ2-1
v_call: TRBV15
cdr3_aa: CATRGVGSRNEQFF

j_call: TRBJ1-1
v_call: TRBV12-3/TRBV12-4
cdr3_aa: CASSNRGGTEAFF

j_call: TRBJ2-7
v_call: TRBV19
cdr3_aa: CASSIEGGWYEQYF

j_call: TRBJ1-1
v_call: TRBV7-8
cdr3_aa: CASSTTGEAFF

j_call: TRBJ2-3
v_call: TRBV2
cdr3_aa: CASGGEIDTQYF

j_call: TRBJ2-3
v_call: TRBV7-2
cdr3_aa: CASSSLAGGLTDTQYF

j_call: TRBJ2-3
v_call: TRBV27
cdr3_aa: CASKSTYQGGNTQYF

j_call: TRBJ2-5
v_call: TRBV7-8
cdr3_aa: CASSLSSMETQYF

j_call: TRBJ2-3
v_call: TRBV7-3
cdr3_aa: CASSFRQGTDTQYF

j_call: TRBJ2-7
v_call: TRBV6-1
cdr3_aa: CASYDSLGSSYEQYF

j_call: TRBJ2-1
v_call: TRBV18
cdr3_aa: CASSPLSGTYNEQFF

j_call: TRBJ2-2
v_call: TRBV7-9
cdr3_aa: CASNSVNGELFF

j_call: TRBJ2-1
v_call: TRBV12-3/TRBV12-4
cdr3_aa: CASSLSGEQFF

j_call: TRBJ1-6
v_call: TRBV10-2
cdr3_aa: CASSDPGYNSPLHF

j_call: TRBJ2-1
v_call: TRBV11-2
cdr3_aa: CASSLEDNYNEQFF

j_call: TRBJ1-1
v_call: TRBV5-4
cdr3_aa: CASSLLTGGGYTEAFF

j_call: TRBJ1-3
v_call: TRBV18
cdr3_aa: CASSPGTGATSGNTIYF

j_call: TRBJ2-7
v_call: TRBV28
cdr3_aa: CASSRGSYEQYF